This TCR beta chain was sequenced during a study of Graves' ophthalmopathy and Graves' hyperthyroidism. Investigators amplified TCR beta CDR3 regions from RNA transcripts. HTBI-primed first-round RT-PCR preceded second-round multiplex PCR. TCRdb ran MiXCR on the multiplex PCR reads and lists one entry per CDR3 protein. The data hold around 600,000 distinct CDR3 sequences, with about 40% observed a single time. This clonotype was counted ten times or more. The target antigen is unknown. Germline-derived CDR1 and CDR2 are SGHVS and FNYEAQ. This CDR3 comprises 14 residues. V was pared by 1 base and J by 7 bases, with 14 bases between. Additional autoimmune diseases, uncontrolled infections, pregnancy or lactation disqualified patients. The PBMCs had their origin in less than 13 ml of fresh peripheral blood. Study-wide results and limits: For predicting ophthalmopathy progression, the model had 70.59% sensitivity and approximately 72% specificity.

Sequenced: peripheral blood. The chain uses TRBV7-6 and TRBJ2-7; weak D call: TRBD2 (7 bases). This sequence was found in an adult man with Graves' ophthalmopathy. CDR3 region: CASSLGGGEGEQYF. The CDR3 DNA reads TGTGCCAGCAGCTTAGGGGGGGGCGAGGGAGAGCAGTACTTC.